The 4 T cell receptor beta chains presented below share a single source sample, sequenced in a study of cytomegalovirus exposure and HLA in healthy donors. PCR primers comprised 60 Vbeta and 13 Jbeta primers. Assay used: immunoSEQ multiplex PCR; TCRdb lists only in-frame clones, some missing. The sample has some 130,000 clones; about two thirds are singletons. Material: PBMCs. Source of these receptors: a woman aged 55-70 years in good health and CMV-seropositive.

The chain carries TRBV7-2 and TRBJ1-5; TRBD1 aligns across 7 bases. The CDR3 runs to 15 residues. V lost 1 base, J lost 4 bases, and 4 bases stayed unmatched. CDR1 SGHTA and CDR2 FQGNSA come from the germline V gene. Here the CDR3 reads CASSLVGTANQPQHF. CDR3 DNA: TGTGCCAGCAGCTTAGTCGGGACAGCTAATCAGCCCCAGCATTTT. Full variable domain (remainder filled in from reference TRBV7-2 and TRBJ1-5): GAGVSQSPSNKVTEKGKDVELRCDPISGHTALYWYRQSLGQGLEFLIYFQGNSAPDKSGLPSDRFSAERTGGSVSTLTIQRTQQEDSAVYLCASSLVGTANQPQHFGDGTRLSIL.

This clone was recorded a few times. The chain combines TRBV28 with TRBJ1-1, with 7 bases fitting TRBD1. Germline CDR1 reads MDHEN; CDR2 reads SYDVKM. V shed 5 bases and J 9 bases; nucleotides not matched to a gene: 9. The CDR3 covers 13 residues. The CDR3 spells CASSLRGPLKAFF. Here the CDR3 DNA reads TGTGCCAGCAGTCTAAGGGGGCCCCTCAAAGCTTTCTTT.

The V gene is TRBV29-1, the J gene TRBJ2-1, with 7 positions matching TRBD2. The V and J ends lost 8 bases and 4 bases, in that order; junction bases with no gene match: 14. CDR3 length equals 15 residues. Germline CDR1 is SQVTM and CDR2 is ANQGSEA. The chain's CDR3 is CSTDSGQPPYNEQFF. CDR3 nucleotide sequence: TGCAGCACCGATAGCGGGCAGCCCCCTTACAATGAGCAGTTCTTC.

The V and J genes are TRBV5-1 and TRBJ2-3, with 9 bases lining up with TRBD1. The V segment lost 6 bases and the J segment 0 bases; nucleotides outside the gene matches: 5. Germline CDR1 is SGHRS and CDR2 is YFSETQ. This CDR3 has 15 amino acids. The CDR3 sequence: CASTKTGGSTDTQYF. The DNA of the CDR3 is TGCGCCAGCACAAAGACAGGGGGAAGCACAGATACGCAGTATTTT.